The entry below describes one T cell receptor beta chain. The sample belongs to a study of T cell changes during pregnancy in multiple sclerosis. Only in-frame clones appear in the TCRdb table, and some are missing; sequencing was by immunoSEQ multiplex PCR. The repertoire holds more than 65,000 clones, with 91% as singletons. This CDR3 has 17 amino acids. Germline CDR1 and CDR2: SEHNR and FQNEAQ (reference sequence). The V end was cut by 2 bases, the J end by 0 bases, with 14 bases between. The rearrangement links TRBV7-9 to TRBJ2-1; D is unclear. This TCR was recovered from a female donor with multiple sclerosis, enrolled in a pregnancy study. Sequencing used peripheral blood, obtained in the first trimester of pregnancy. The CDR3 is CASSLMSRLDSYNEQFF. The DNA for the CDR3 is TGTGCCAGCAGCTTAATGTCGCGTCTCGACTCCTACAATGAGCAGTTCTTC.